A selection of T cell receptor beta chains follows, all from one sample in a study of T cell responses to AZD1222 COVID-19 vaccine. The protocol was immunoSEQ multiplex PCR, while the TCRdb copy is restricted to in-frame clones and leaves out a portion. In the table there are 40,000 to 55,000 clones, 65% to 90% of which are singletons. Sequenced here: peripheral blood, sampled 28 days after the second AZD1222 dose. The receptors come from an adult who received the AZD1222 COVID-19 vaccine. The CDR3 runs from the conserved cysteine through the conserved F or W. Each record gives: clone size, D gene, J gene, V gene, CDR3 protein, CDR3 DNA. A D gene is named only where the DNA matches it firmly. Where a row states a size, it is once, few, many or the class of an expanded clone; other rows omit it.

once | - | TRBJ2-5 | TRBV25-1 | CASSEYGGETQYF | TGTGCCAGCAGTGAATACGGGGGAGAGACCCAGTACTTC
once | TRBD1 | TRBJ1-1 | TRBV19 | CASSGTGLNTEAFF | TGTGCCAGTAGTGGGACAGGATTGAACACTGAAGCTTTCTTT
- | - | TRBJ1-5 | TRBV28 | CASRRGSYSNQPQHF | TGTGCCAGCCGTAGGGGGTCGTATAGCAATCAGCCCCAGCATTTT
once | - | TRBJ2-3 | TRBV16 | CASSQSTEASATQYF | TGTGCCAGCAGCCAATCGACTGAGGCTAGTGCGACGCAGTATTTT
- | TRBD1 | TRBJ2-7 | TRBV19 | CASSIRTGPYEQYF | TGTGCCAGTAGTATCCGGACAGGGCCCTACGAGCAGTACTTC
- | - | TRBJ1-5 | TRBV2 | CASSVGLLSNQPQHF | TGTGCCAGCAGTGTAGGCCTACTTAGCAATCAGCCCCAGCATTTT
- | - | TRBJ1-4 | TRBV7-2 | CASSLMASDNEKLFF | TGTGCCAGCAGCCTAATGGCCAGCGATAATGAAAAACTGTTTTTT
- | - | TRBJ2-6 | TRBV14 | CASSLSPSVLTF | TGTGCCAGCAGCCTCTCCCCGTCCGTCCTGACTTTC
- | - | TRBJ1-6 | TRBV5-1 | CASSLVSTSSSPLHF | TGCGCCAGCAGCTTGGTATCGACCAGCAGTTCACCCCTCCACTTT
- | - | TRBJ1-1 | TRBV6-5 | CASSYSISENTEAFF | TGTGCCAGCAGTTACTCGATTTCAGAGAACACTGAAGCTTTCTTT
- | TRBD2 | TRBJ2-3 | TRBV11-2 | CASSLSTSGGTDTQYF | TGTGCCAGCAGCTTGTCGACTAGCGGGGGCACAGATACGCAGTATTTT
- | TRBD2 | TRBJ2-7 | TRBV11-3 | CASSPSGDEQYF | TGTGCCAGCAGCCCTAGCGGGGACGAGCAGTACTTC
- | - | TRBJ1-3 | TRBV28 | CASSPNKKGNTIYF | TGTGCCAGCAGTCCCAACAAAAAGGGAAACACCATATATTTT
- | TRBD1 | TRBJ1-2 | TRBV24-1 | CATSDTGTGGGYGYTF | TGTGCCACCAGTGATACCGGGACAGGGGGCGGGTATGGCTACACCTTC
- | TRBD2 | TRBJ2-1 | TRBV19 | CASSYLASGNNEQFF | TGTGCCAGTAGTTACCTCGCTAGCGGAAACAATGAGCAGTTCTTC
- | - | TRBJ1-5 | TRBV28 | CASSIQDRNQPQHF | TGTGCCAGCAGTATCCAAGACCGCAATCAGCCCCAGCATTTT
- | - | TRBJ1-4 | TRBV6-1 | CASSETPLNEKLFF | TGTGCCAGCAGTGAAACACCACTTAATGAAAAACTGTTTTTT
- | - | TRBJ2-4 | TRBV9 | CASSVDTADIQYF | TGTGCCAGCAGCGTAGATACAGCGGACATTCAGTACTTC
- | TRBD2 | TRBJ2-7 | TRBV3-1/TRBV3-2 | CASSQEYWTSGREEQYF | TGTGCCAGCAGCCAAGAGTACTGGACTAGCGGGAGAGAAGAGCAGTACTTC
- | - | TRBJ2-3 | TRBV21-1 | CASSNNYGTSETYTDTQYF | TGTGCCAGCAGCAACAACTACGGGACTAGCGAGACCTACACAGATACGCAGTATTTT